The source of this T cell receptor beta chain is a study of shared clonotypes between healthy human individuals (dated by TCRdb to between 2020 and 2021). About the study as a whole: The cohort included a few men and a couple of women between 18 and 49 years of age. To increase sequencing depth and limit assay-specific biases, TCR repertoire library preparation and sequencing were carried out by different laboratories using diverse techniques. To estimate repertoire size and how much clonotypes are shared between individuals, the study performed deep sequencing of blood TCR repertoires from roughly five healthy adults. Per donor, leukapheresis produced somewhere between about 0.94 and 10 billion PBMCs. For each donor, three plates each were used for CD4 naive and CD4 memory, two plates were used for CD8 naive, and one plate was used for CD8 memory. Here is what the overall study found, with its caveats: Sampling was limited to blood, and TCR repertoires in tissue likely differ from TCR repertoires in blood. Larger estimated clonotype richness was generally found for naive subsets than for memory subsets. Rarefaction of sorted-subset datasets indicated incomplete sequencing despite the large sequencing depth. Sharing across several donors was observed for roughly 5% of naive CD4, about 3.2% of naive CD8, 2% to 2.5% of memory CD4, and 0.4% of memory CD8 clonotypes. Clonotypes shared by all four sorted-subset donors showed higher generation probabilities than non-shared clonotypes. Pairwise subsampling indicated that sequencing depth was expected to affect the degree of clonotype sharing among donors. Because the study included a small number of donors, the genetic and exposure-history diversity represented was limited.

The cysteine opens and the phenylalanine closes a CDR3 of 15 amino acids. The kept DNA is CDR3 alone, 45 bases in frame from the first base. CDR1 MRHNA and CDR2 SNTAGT were looked up in the germline V gene. Trimming takes 4 bases off V and 7 bases off J; junction bases not matched to a gene: 5. With regard to this clone: Its antigen remains undetermined. Base qualities are not provided; no much larger clone lies one nucleotide away.

The donors were healthy, HIV-negative adults who had no recently reported acute infections or vaccinations. Every donor was a Caucasian adult residing in Nashville, Tennessee, USA. CD4+ T cells were enriched by magnetic negative selection, after which naive cells were positively selected on CD45RA and the negative fraction was taken as the memory subset. Blood was obtained by leukapheresis, after which PBMCs were separated by Ficoll-Histopaque density gradient centrifugation and cryopreserved in liquid nitrogen vapor phase. Purity and quantity of every magnetically sorted T cell population were checked by analytical flow cytometry. Each sorted fraction had its genomic DNA isolated and then quantified by UV absorbance on a Nanodrop 2000c. TCR CDR3 regions were amplified from genomic DNA by multiplex PCR using the deep immunoSEQ assay. For each cell subset, the extracted genomic DNA was distributed evenly across all wells of several immunoSEQ 96-well plates, and each plate served as one replicate. For sorted subsets, around 200 ng genomic DNA, equal to 30,000 or so T cell genomes, was loaded into each replicate PCR. Purified libraries were quantified with a Qubit 3.0 fluorometer, sized on a Bioanalyzer 2100, and re-quantified with the KAPA Library Quantification kit. Each immunoSEQ 96-well plate was sequenced on its own single-read 150-cycle Illumina NextSeq 550 flow cell. The paper's processing steps were these. Because the immunoSEQ output included only junctional sequences and no quality scores, the filtering could not be the same as the filtering used for full-length reads. To assign V/J genes and CDR3, sequences were annotated using PyIR, a Python wrapper for IgBLAST v1.9, with IMGT germline references. Any read was removed if the V/J assignment was weak (E-value above 1e-6), the CDR3 was missing, or the read contained stop codons, out-of-frame junctions, or ambiguous translated residues. V3J clonotypes were defined by identical inferred V gene, J gene, and CDR3 amino acid sequence. Percentage overlap between repertoires was calculated by dividing the number of shared unique clonotypes by the size of the smaller repertoire. RTK rarefaction, the Chao1 estimator, and Recon v2.1 estimates of unobserved clonotypes were used to assess repertoire richness. Generation probabilities for all TCRbeta clonotypes obtained by the gDNA method from several donors were computed using OLGA. TCRdb limited this immuneACCESS table to in-frame rearrangements with V and J called. A share of clones is missing; checked studies link under half to unresolved V genes, and the rest is unexplained. Clonal size and the V and J genes are those of that table, whereas D and trimming came from the DNA. In this sample the table shows approximately 340,000 clones, 73% of which occur a single time. Together, the top ten hold less than 11% of the sample.

Sequenced input: memory CD4+ T cells sorted from blood. Explained via the paper, the cell subset or site label denotes: CD45RA-negative fraction. The chain joins TRBV6-4 to TRBJ2-1; the junction holds 12 bases that match TRBD2. This TCR was recovered from a young man in good health. The CDR3 amino acid sequence is: CASSGASGRGNEQFF. The nucleotides are TGTGCCAGCAGTGGAGCTAGCGGGAGGGGGAATGAGCAGTTCTTC.